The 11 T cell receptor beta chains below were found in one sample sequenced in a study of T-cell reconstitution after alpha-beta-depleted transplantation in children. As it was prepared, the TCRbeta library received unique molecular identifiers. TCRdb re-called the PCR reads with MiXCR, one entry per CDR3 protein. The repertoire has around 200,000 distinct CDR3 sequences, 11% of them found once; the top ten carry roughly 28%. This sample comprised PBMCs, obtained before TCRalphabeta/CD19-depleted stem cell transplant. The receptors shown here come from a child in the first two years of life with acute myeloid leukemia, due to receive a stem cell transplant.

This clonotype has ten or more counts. CDR3 nucleotide sequence: TGCAGTGCCCGGGGCGGCGAATCACCCCTCCACTTT. This encodes CSARGGESPLHF. The chain combines TRBV20-1 with TRBJ1-6; a possible D gene is TRBD1 (5 bases). V dropped 6 bases and J dropped 10 bases, with 13 bases sitting between them. The CDR3 spans 12 residues. CDR1 is DFQATT and CDR2 is SNEGSKA in the germline V gene (reference sequence).

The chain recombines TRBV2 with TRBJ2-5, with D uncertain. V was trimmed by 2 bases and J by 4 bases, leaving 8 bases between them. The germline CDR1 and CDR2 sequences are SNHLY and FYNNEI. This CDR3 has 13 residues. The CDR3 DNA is TGTGCCAGCAGTGAACTCATGGGAGAGACCCAGTACTTC. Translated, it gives CASSELMGETQYF.

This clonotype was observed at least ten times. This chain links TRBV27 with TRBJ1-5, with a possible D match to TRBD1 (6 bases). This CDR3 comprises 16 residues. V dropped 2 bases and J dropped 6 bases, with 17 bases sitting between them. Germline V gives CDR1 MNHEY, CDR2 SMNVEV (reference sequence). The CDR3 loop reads CASSLRGDPQGQPQHF. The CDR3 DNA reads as TGTGCCAGCAGTTTAAGGGGGGACCCTCAGGGTCAGCCCCAGCATTTT.

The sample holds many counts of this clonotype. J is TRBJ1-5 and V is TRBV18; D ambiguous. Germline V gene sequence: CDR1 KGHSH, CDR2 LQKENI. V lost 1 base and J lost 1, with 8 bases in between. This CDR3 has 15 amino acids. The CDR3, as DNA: TGTGCCAGCTCACCACGGCCCGGGAGCAATCAGCCCCAGCATTTT. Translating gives CASSPRPGSNQPQHF. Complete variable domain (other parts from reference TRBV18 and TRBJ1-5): NAGVMQNPRHLVRRRGQEARLRCSPMKGHSHVYWYRQLPEEGLKFMVYLQKENIIDESGMPKERFSAEFPKEGPSILRIQQVVRGDSAAYFCASSPRPGSNQPQHFGDGTRLSIL.

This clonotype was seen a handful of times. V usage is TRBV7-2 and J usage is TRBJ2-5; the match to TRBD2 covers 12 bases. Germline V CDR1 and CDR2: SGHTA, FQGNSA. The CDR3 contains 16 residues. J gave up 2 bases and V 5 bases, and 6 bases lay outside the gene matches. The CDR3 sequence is CASSVGLAGPQETQYF. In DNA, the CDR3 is TGTGCCAGCAGCGTCGGACTAGCGGGACCACAAGAGACCCAGTACTTC.

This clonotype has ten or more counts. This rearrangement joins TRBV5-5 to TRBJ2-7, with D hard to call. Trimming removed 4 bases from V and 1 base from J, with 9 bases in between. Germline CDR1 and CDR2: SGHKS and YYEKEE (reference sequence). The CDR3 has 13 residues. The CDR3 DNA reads TGTGCCAGCAGCCCCTCTCATTCCTACGAGCAGTACTTC. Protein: CASSPSHSYEQYF.

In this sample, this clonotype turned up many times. The DNA for the CDR3 is TGTGCCAGCAGGTTAGCGGGAGGGGCCTACGAGCAGTACTTC. It codes for CASRLAGGAYEQYF. The chain links TRBV27 to TRBJ2-7; the match to TRBD2 covers 11 bases. Germline V gene data show CDR1 as MNHEY and CDR2 as SMNVEV (reference sequence). This CDR3 is 14 amino acids long. Trimming cost V 6 bases and J 2 bases; bases outside gene matches: 3.

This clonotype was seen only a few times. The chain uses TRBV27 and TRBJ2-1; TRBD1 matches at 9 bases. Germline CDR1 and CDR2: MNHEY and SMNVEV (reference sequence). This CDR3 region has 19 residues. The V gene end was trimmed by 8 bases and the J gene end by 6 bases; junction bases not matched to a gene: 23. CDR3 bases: TGTGCCAGCCGGAAGTCAACAGGGGGCGCCAGCTCTCCCAGCAATGAGCAGTTCTTC. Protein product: CASRKSTGGASSPSNEQFF.

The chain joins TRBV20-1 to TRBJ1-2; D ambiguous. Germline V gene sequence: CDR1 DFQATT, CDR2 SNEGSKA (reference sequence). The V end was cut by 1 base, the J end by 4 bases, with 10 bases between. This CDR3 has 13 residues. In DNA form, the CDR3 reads TGCAGTGCTAGAGTCACAGTCGGCTATGGCTACACCTTC. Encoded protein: CSARVTVGYGYTF.

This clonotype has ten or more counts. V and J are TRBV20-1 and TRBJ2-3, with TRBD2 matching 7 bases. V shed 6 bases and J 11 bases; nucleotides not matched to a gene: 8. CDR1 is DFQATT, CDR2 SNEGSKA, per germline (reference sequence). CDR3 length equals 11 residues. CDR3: CSAPSGTGQYF. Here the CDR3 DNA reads TGCAGTGCGCCAAGCGGGACGGGGCAGTATTTT.

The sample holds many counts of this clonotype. CDR3 amino acids: CASSKTSGTTSRPSTDTQYF. The CDR3 bases are TGTGCCAGCAGCAAAACCTCCGGGACCACCTCACGCCCTAGCACAGATACGCAGTATTTT. The gene calls are TRBV21-1 and TRBJ2-3; the D segment call TRBD1 is taken from the table without a DNA check. TRBV21-1 is tagged as a pseudogene. This CDR3 contains 20 residues.